This T cell receptor beta chain emerged from a study of beta chain features in type 1 diabetes. Study overall: No patient-donor differences in age, gender, total cells or subset yield. Study results and caveats: For type 1 diabetes patients, VDJ junctions showed fewer insertions and more deletions. TCRB CDR3s from Type 1 diabetes patients were moderately but significantly shorter in all four CD4+ subsets. Any role of HLA type in TCRB rearrangement remained unresolved here. Since sequencing was performed on cDNA, cells with high TCR expression could be over-represented.

This clone appeared a few times. The target antigen is unknown. cDNA synthesis used the whole RNA isolate, giving expressed TCRB sequences. Assay: immunoSEQ multiplex PCR; the TCRdb copy retains only in-frame clones and omits some. Here the sample spans about 660,000 clones, roughly an eighth being singletons. This CDR3 has 15 residues. In germline, CDR1 is SGHTA, CDR2 FQGTGA. The J segment lost 2 bases and the V segment lost 6 bases, leaving 6 bases of the junction unmatched. The sequenced sample consisted of naive CD4+ T cells from blood. This clonotype was obtained from a man aged 18 to 30 with type 1 diabetes. The V call is TRBV7-3, the J call TRBJ2-5; 10 positions agree with TRBD2. The CDR3 here is CASSPSGGLQETQYF. The CDR3 region has the DNA TGTGCCAGCAGTCCTAGCGGGGGATTGCAAGAGACCCAGTACTTC. The full variable domain, its missing parts supplied by reference TRBV7-3 and TRBJ2-5, is GAGVSQTPSNKVTEKGKYVELRCDPISGHTALYWYRQSLGQGPEFLIYFQGTGAADDSGLPNDRFFAVRPEGSVSTLKIQRTERGDSAVYLCASSPSGGLQETQYFGPGTRLLVL.